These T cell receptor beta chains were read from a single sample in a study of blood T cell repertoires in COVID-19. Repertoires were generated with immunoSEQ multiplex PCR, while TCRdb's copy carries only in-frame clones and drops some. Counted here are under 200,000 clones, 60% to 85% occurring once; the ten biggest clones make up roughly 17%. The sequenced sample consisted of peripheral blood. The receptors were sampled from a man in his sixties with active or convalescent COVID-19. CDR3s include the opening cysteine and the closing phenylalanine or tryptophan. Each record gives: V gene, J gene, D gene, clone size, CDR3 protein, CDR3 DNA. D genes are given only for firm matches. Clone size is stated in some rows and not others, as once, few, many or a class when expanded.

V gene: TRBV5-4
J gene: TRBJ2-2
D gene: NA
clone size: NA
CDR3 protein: CASSQNKGGTGELFF
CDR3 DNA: TGTGCCAGCAGCCAAAATAAGGGAGGCACCGGGGAGCTGTTTTTT

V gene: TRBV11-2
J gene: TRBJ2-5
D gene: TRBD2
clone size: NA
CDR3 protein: CASSPLLAEETQYF
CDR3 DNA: TGTGCCAGCAGCCCTTTGCTAGCGGAAGAGACCCAGTACTTC

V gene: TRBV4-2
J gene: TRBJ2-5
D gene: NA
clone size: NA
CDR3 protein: CASSQGGVGPVGRGETQYF
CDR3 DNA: TGTGCCAGCAGCCAAGGGGGGGTCGGGCCCGTGGGCAGAGGAGAGACCCAGTACTTC

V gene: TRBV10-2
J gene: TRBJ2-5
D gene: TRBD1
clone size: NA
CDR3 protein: CASRQGARETQYF
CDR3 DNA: TGCGCCAGTCGACAGGGGGCCCGGGAGACCCAGTACTTC

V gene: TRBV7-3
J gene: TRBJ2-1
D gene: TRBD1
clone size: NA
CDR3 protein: CASSKGTGSYNEQFF
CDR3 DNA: TGTGCCAGCAGCAAAGGGACAGGCTCCTACAATGAGCAGTTCTTC

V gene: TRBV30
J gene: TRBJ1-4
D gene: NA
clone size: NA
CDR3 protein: CAWIAGEKLFF
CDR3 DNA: TGTGCCTGGATAGCGGGTGAAAAACTGTTTTTT

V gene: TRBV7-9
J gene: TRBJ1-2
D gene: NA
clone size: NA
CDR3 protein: CASTLSYGYTF
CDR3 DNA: TGTGCCAGCACCCTTTCCTATGGCTACACCTTC

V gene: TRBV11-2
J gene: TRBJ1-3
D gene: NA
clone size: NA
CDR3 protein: CASSPWSGAGGNTIYF
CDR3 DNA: TGTGCCAGCAGCCCCTGGTCAGGGGCAGGTGGAAACACCATATATTTT

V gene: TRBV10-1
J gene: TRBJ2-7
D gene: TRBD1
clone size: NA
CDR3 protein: CASSESGTGGRRLDEQYF
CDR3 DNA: TGCGCCAGCAGTGAGTCGGGGACAGGGGGCAGGAGGCTGGACGAGCAGTACTTC

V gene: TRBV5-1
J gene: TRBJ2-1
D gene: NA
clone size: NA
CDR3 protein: CASSRLAYNEQFF
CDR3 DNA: TGCGCCAGCAGCCGACTGGCCTACAATGAGCAGTTCTTC

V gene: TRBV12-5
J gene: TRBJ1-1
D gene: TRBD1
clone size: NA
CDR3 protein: CASGLEGAGTEAFF
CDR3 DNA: TGTGCTAGTGGTTTGGAGGGGGCAGGGACTGAAGCTTTCTTT

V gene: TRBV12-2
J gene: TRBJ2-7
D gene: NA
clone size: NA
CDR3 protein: CASRYFRLSPPYEQYF
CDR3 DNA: TGTGCAAGTCGCTACTTCCGACTCTCACCCCCCTACGAGCAGTACTTC

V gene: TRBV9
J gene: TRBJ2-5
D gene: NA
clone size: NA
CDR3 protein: CASSVAGTVETQYF
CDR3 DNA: TGTGCCAGCAGCGTAGCCGGGACTGTGGAGACCCAGTACTTC

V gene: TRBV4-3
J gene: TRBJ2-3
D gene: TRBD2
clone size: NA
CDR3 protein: CASSHVSGSGADTQYF
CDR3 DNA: TGCGCCAGCAGCCATGTTAGCGGGAGTGGGGCAGATACGCAGTATTTT

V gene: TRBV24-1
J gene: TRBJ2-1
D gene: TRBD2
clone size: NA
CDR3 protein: CATSDFRGRGRAGEQFF
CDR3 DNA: TGTGCCACCAGTGATTTCAGGGGTCGCGGGAGGGCCGGGGAGCAGTTCTTC

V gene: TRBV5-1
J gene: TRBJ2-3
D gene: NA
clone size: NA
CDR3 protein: CASSKAASSTDTQYF
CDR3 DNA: TGCGCCAGCAGCAAAGCGGCCTCTAGCACAGATACGCAGTATTTT

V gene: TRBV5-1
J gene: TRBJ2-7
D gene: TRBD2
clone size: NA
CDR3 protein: CASSLWSGTAYEQYF
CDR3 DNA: TGCGCCAGCAGCCTGTGGAGCGGGACTGCCTACGAGCAGTACTTC

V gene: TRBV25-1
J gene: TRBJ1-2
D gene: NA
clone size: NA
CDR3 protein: CASSEARGAFYGYTF
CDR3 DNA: TGTGCCAGCAGTGAGGCGCGGGGAGCTTTCTATGGCTACACCTTC

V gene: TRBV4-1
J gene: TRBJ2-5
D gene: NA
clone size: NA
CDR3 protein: CASSLLGEAETQYF
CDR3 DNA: TGCGCCAGCAGCCTTCTTGGAGAAGCGGAGACCCAGTACTTC

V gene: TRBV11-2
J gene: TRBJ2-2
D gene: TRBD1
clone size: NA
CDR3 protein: CASRKGGITGELFF
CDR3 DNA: TGTGCCAGCAGAAAAGGGGGCATCACCGGGGAGCTGTTTTTT

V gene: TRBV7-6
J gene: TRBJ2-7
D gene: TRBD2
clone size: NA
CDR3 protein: CASSFTSGYEQYF
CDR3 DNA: TGTGCCAGCAGCTTTACTAGCGGGTACGAGCAGTACTTC

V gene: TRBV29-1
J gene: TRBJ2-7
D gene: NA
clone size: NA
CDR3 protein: CSVVPGYQGTYEQYF
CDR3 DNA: TGCAGCGTTGTCCCAGGATACCAAGGAACCTACGAGCAGTACTTC

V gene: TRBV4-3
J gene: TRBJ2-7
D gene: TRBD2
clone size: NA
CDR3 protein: CASSQDPGGSDEQYF
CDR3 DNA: TGCGCCAGCAGCCAAGATCCGGGGGGATCGGACGAGCAGTACTTC

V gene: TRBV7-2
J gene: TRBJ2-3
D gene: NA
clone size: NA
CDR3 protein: CASSLGTGYTDTQYF
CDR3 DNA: TGTGCCAGCAGCTTAGGCACAGGGTACACAGATACGCAGTATTTT

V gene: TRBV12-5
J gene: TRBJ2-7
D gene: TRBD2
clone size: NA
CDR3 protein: CASGLVRLAGAVQYF
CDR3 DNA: TGTGCTAGTGGTTTGGTACGACTAGCGGGAGCAGTGCAGTACTTC

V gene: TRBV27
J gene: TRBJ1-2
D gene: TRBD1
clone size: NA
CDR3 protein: CASRGSGTGGYYGYTF
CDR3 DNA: TGTGCCAGCAGGGGATCCGGGACAGGGGGCTACTATGGCTACACCTTC

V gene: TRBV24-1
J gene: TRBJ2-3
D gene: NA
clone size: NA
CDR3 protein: CAIRLGRGTVGRTDTQYF
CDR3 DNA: TGTGCCATACGCCTTGGCAGAGGGACTGTGGGTCGCACAGATACGCAGTATTTT

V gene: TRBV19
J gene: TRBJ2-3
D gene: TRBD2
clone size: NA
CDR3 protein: CASRMTSGTHTSTDTQYF
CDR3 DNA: TGTGCCAGTAGGATGACTAGCGGGACCCATACTAGCACAGATACGCAGTATTTT

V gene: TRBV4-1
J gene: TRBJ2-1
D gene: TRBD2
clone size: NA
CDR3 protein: CASSQDYWGGSYNEQFF
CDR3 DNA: TGCGCCAGCAGCCAAGATTATTGGGGGGGCTCCTACAATGAGCAGTTCTTC

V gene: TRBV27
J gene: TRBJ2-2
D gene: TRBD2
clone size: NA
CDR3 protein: CASSPPLAANTGELFF
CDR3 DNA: TGTGCCAGCAGTCCACCACTAGCGGCGAACACCGGGGAGCTGTTTTTT

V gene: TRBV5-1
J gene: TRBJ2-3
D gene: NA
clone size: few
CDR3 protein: CASSPSVGRGTDTQYF
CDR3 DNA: TGCGCCAGCAGCCCCTCAGTGGGTCGGGGCACAGATACGCAGTATTTT

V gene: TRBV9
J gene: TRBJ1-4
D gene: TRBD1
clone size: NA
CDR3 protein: CASSVQQGGNEKLFF
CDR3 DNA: TGTGCCAGCAGCGTTCAGCAAGGGGGCAATGAAAAACTGTTTTTT

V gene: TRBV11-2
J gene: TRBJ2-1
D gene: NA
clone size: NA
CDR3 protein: CASSLDRLGNEQFF
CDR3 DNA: TGTGCCAGCAGCTTAGATCGACTCGGGAATGAGCAGTTCTTC

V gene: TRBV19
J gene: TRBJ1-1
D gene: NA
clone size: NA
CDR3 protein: CASTRGSDTEAFF
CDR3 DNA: TGTGCCAGTACCCGGGGGTCGGACACTGAAGCTTTCTTT

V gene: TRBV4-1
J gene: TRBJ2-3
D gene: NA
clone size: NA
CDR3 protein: CASSPREFTDTQYF
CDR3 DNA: TGCGCCAGCAGCCCACGGGAATTCACAGATACGCAGTATTTT

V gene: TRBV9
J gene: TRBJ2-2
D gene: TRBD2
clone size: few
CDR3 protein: CASSVGAGGPGSRELFF
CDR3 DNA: TGTGCCAGCAGCGTAGGAGCGGGAGGGCCTGGCAGTAGGGAGCTGTTTTTT

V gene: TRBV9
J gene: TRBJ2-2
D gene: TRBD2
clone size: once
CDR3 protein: CASSGLATNTGELFF
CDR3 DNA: TGTGCCAGCAGCGGACTAGCGACAAACACCGGGGAGCTGTTTTTT

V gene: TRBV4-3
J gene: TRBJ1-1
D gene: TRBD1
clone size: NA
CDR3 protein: CASSQGTGTEAFF
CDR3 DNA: TGCGCCAGCAGCCAAGGGACAGGGACTGAAGCTTTCTTT

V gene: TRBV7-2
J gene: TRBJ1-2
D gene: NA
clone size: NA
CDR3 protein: CASSSTMATFGYGYTF
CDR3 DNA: TGTGCCAGCAGCTCCACTATGGCTACATTTGGGTATGGCTACACCTTC

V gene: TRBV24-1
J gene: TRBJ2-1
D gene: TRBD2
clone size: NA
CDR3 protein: CATSGGLAGRIGEQFF
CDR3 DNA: TGTGCCACCAGTGGAGGACTAGCGGGAAGGATTGGTGAGCAGTTCTTC

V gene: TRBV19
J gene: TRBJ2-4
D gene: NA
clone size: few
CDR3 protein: CASSAGQLRRAKNIQYF
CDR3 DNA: TGTGCCAGTAGTGCCGGACAGTTACGGAGGGCCAAAAACATTCAGTACTTC

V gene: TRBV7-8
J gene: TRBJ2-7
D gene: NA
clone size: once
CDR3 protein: CASSLGEGQGLEQYF
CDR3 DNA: TGTGCCAGCAGCTTAGGGGAGGGGCAGGGGTTGGAGCAGTACTTC

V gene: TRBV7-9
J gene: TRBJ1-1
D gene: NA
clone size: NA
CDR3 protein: CASSFIRGLNTEAFF
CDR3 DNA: TGTGCCAGCAGCTTCATCAGGGGCTTGAACACTGAAGCTTTCTTT

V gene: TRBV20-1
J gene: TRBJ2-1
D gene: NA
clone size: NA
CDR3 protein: CSATPSNEQFF
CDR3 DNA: TGCAGTGCTACCCCTTCCAATGAGCAGTTCTTC

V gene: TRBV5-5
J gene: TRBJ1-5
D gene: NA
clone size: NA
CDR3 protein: CASSSQGSQGNQPQHF
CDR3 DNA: TGTGCCAGCAGCTCCCAGGGGTCTCAGGGGAATCAGCCCCAGCATTTT

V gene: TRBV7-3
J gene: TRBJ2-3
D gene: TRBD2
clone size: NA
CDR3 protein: CASSLTAGTSGSTDTQYF
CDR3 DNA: TGTGCCAGCAGCTTAACAGCCGGGACTAGCGGGAGCACAGATACGCAGTATTTT

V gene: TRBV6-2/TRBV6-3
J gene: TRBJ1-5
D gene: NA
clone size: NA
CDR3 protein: CASTPSGNQPQHF
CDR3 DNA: TGTGCCAGCACCCCGTCAGGGAACCAGCCCCAGCATTTT

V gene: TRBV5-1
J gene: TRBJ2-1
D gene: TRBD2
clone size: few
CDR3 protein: CASRAGTSGYNEQFF
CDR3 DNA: TGCGCCAGCAGAGCCGGGACTAGCGGTTACAATGAGCAGTTCTTC

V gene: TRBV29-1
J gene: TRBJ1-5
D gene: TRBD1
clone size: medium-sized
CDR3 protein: CSTRDRADQPQHF
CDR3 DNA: TGCAGCACCCGTGACAGGGCTGATCAGCCCCAGCATTTT